These 13 T cell receptor beta chains came from one sample sequenced in a study of blood T cell repertoires in COVID-19. Sequencing used immunoSEQ multiplex PCR; TCRdb keeps in-frame clones, though not all of them. Of roughly 200,000 clones in the sample, over 80% are singletons; the top ten hold around 8%. The sequenced sample was peripheral blood. The receptors were sampled from a woman aged 60-75 years with COVID-19, enrolled during active disease.

This chain joins TRBV10-1 and TRBJ2-1; D not certain. The germline V gene has CDR1 WNHNN and CDR2 SYGVQD (reference sequence). The CDR3 has 13 amino acids. Trimming took 1 base from V and 7 from J, leaving 8 bases between them. Here the CDR3 reads CASSEFRLNEQFF. The CDR3 bases are TGCGCCAGCAGTGAGTTCAGATTGAATGAGCAGTTCTTC.

The V call is TRBV6-5, the J call TRBJ1-6, with D maybe TRBD1 (6 bases). Germline V CDR1 and CDR2: MNHEY, SVGAGI. The CDR3 runs 16 residues. V shed 4 bases and J shed 4 bases, with 14 bases lying between them. CDR3 sequence reads: CASSWEGRGYNSPLHF. CDR3 bases: TGTGCCAGCAGTTGGGAGGGCAGGGGTTATAATTCACCCCTCCACTTT.

This clone was detected only a few times. The chain recombines TRBV5-1 with TRBJ1-4; D might be TRBD1 (5 bases). Trimming took 0 bases from V and 0 from J, leaving 15 bases between them. The CDR3 has 18 amino acids. CDR1 SGHRS and CDR2 YFSETQ come from the germline V gene. The DNA of the CDR3 is TGCGCCAGCAGCTTGGTGGGGCAGCCACAGGCAACTAATGAAAAACTGTTTTTT. It specifies CASSLVGQPQATNEKLFF.

The chain recombines TRBV7-9 with TRBJ1-3, with 7 positions matching TRBD1. The germline V gene has CDR1 SEHNR and CDR2 FQNEAQ (reference sequence). The CDR3 is 15 residues long. V shed 5 bases and J 2 bases; nucleotides not matched to a gene: 6. For the CDR3, the DNA is TGTGCCAGCAGCCAGACAGGGCTTCCTGGAAACACCATATATTTT. Translated, it gives CASSQTGLPGNTIYF.

This chain links TRBV15 with TRBJ1-1; D is ambiguous. From germline, CDR1 is LNHNV and CDR2 YYDKDF (reference sequence). Trimming took 1 base from V and 1 from J, leaving 10 bases between them. The CDR3 is made up of 15 amino acids. This chain's CDR3 is CATSRGSGGNTEAFF. CDR3 DNA sequence: TGTGCCACCAGCAGAGGTTCAGGAGGGAACACTGAAGCTTTCTTT.

The chain combines TRBV10-1 with TRBJ2-5, with TRBD1 matching 7 bases. The CDR3 consists of 14 residues. With V trimmed by 3 bases and J by 5 bases, 6 bases remained unmatched. The germline V gene encodes CDR1 WNHNN and CDR2 SYGVQD (reference sequence). CDR3 residues: CASSDRGGVETQYF. The CDR3 DNA follows: TGCGCCAGCAGTGACAGAGGGGGCGTGGAGACCCAGTACTTC.

J is TRBJ1-1 and V is TRBV18, with 9 positions matching TRBD1. Germline CDR1 is KGHSH and CDR2 is LQKENI. The V gene end was trimmed by 0 bases and the J gene end by 5 bases; junction bases not matched to a gene: 10. The CDR3 totals 17 residues. The CDR3 here is CASSPPGTGRTSTEAFF. CDR3 in DNA: TGTGCCAGCTCACCACCCGGGACAGGGAGGACCAGTACTGAAGCTTTCTTT.

The V call is TRBV10-3, the J call TRBJ2-3, with D uncertain. Germline V gene sequence: CDR1 ENHRY, CDR2 SYGVKD. Trimming cost V 8 bases and J 6 bases, with 21 bases left between them. The CDR3 runs to 15 residues. CDR3 in DNA: TGTGCCATCTCAGAGTCTCGACGACTGAGGGATACGCAGTATTTT. Translating gives CAISESRRLRDTQYF.

CDR3 in amino acids: CASRSDLYSYEQYF. CDR3 DNA: TGTGCCAGCAGATCTGACTTGTATTCCTACGAGCAGTACTTC. The rearrangement links TRBV5-4 to TRBJ2-7; no clear D gene. V lost 5 bases to trimming and J lost 1 base, with 13 bases between them. Germline-derived CDR1 and CDR2 are SGHNT and YYREEE (reference sequence). There are 14 residues in the CDR3.

The chain carries TRBV15 and TRBJ1-1; D remains unclear. Germline CDR1 and CDR2: LNHNV and YYDKDF (reference sequence). The CDR3 loop spans 12 amino acids. V was shortened by 0 bases and J by 6 bases, with 5 bases between the two germline ends. The CDR3 is CATSRDRSEAFF. CDR3 DNA: TGTGCCACCAGCAGAGATCGGTCTGAAGCTTTCTTT.

The chain's CDR3 is CASSSSGQGTGELFF. In DNA, the CDR3 is TGTGCCAGCAGTTCCTCCGGGCAGGGCACCGGGGAGCTGTTTTTT. The rearrangement uses TRBV28 and TRBJ2-2, with D maybe TRBD1 (5 bases). V dropped 4 bases and J dropped 4 bases, with 13 bases sitting between them. Looked up from germline, CDR1 is MDHEN and CDR2 is SYDVKM. The CDR3 has 15 amino acids.

The genes are TRBV7-9 and TRBJ2-5, with 9 bases aligning to TRBD1. Trimming removed 4 bases from V and 2 bases from J; junction bases left unmatched: 5. CDR3 length equals 15 residues. Per germline, CDR1 SEHNR and CDR2 FQNEAQ (reference sequence). CDR3 sequence (DNA): TGTGCCAGCAGCTCGCCGGGACAGGGACAAGAGACCCAGTACTTC. The encoded protein is CASSSPGQGQETQYF. Using reference TRBV7-9 and TRBJ2-5 for the parts outside the CDR3, the full variable domain is DTGVSQNPRHKITKRGQNVTFRCDPISEHNRLYWYRQTLGQGPEFLTYFQNEAQLEKSRLLSDRFSAERPKGSFSTLEIQRTEQGDSAMYLCASSSPGQGQETQYFGPGTRLLVL.

This clone was seen just once. The rearrangement joins TRBV5-6 to TRBJ1-5; weak D call: TRBD1 (6 bases). The germline CDR1 and CDR2 sequences are SGHDT and YYEEEE. Trimming shortened V by 1 base and J by 7 bases, and 21 bases separated the two germline ends. The CDR3 loop spans 17 amino acids. CDR3 sequence: CASSLSLSGRGEQPQHF. The DNA for the CDR3 is TGTGCCAGCAGCTTGTCTCTGTCTGGCAGGGGTGAGCAGCCCCAGCATTTT.